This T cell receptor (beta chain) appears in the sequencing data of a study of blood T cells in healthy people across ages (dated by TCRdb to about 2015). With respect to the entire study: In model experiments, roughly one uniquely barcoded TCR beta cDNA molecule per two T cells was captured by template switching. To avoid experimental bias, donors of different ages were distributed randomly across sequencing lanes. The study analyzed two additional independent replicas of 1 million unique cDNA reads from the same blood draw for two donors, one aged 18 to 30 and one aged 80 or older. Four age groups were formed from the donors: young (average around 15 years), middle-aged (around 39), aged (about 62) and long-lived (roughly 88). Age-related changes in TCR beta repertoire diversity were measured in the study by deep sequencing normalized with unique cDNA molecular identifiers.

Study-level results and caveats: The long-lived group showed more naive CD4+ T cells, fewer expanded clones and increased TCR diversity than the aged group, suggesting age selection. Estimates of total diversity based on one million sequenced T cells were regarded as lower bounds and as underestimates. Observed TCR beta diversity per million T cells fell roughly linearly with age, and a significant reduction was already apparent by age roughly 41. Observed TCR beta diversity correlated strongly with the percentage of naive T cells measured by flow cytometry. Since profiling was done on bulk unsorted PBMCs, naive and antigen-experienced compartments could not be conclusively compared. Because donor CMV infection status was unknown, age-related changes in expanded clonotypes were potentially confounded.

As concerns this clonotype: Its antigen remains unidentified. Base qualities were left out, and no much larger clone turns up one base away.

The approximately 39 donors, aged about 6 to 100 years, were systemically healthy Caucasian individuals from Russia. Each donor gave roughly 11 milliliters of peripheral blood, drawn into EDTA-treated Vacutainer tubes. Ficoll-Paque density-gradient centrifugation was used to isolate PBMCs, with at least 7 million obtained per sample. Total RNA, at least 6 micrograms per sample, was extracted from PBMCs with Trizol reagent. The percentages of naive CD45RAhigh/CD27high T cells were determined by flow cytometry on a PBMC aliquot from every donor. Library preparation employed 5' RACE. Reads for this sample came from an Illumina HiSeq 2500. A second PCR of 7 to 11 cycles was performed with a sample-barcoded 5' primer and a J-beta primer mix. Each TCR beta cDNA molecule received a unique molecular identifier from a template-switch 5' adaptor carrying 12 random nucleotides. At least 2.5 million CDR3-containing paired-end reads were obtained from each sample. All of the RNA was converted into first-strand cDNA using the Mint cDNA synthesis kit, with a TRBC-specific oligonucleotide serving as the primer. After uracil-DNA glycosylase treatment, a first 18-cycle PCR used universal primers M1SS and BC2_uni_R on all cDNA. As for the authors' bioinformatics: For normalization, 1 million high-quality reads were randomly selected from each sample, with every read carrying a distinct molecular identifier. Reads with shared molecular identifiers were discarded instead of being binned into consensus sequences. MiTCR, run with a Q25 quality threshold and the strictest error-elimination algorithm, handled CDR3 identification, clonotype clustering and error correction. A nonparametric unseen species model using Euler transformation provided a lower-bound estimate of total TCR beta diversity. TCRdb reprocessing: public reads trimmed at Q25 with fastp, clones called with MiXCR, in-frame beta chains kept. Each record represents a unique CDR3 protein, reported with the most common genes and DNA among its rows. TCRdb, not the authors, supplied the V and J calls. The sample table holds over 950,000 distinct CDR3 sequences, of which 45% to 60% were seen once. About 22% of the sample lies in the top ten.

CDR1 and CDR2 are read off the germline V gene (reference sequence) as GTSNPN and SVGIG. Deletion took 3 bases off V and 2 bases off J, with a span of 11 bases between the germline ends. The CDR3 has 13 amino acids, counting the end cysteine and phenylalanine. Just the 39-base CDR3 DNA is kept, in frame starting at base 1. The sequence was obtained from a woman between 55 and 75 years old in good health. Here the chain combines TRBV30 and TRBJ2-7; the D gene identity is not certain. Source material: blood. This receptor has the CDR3 CAWSIGNAYEQYF. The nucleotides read TGTGCCTGGAGCATTGGGAATGCCTACGAGCAGTACTTC.